What follows are 4 T cell receptor beta chains derived from one specimen sequenced in a study of CD8 T cells in ankylosing spondylitis. TCRdb re-derived calls from the 5' RACE reads in MiXCR, one entry per CDR3 protein. The profile shows roughly 150,000 distinct CDR3 sequences, roughly 34% of them singletons. What was sequenced was synovial fluid, either unsorted or a sorted T cell fraction (not recorded which). Receptors were obtained from a male donor with ankylosing spondylitis.

This clonotype was seen more than once but under ten times. A read error may account for a junction end that differs from germline. The V gene is TRBV2, the J gene TRBJ1-4; D possibly corresponds to TRBD1 (5 bases). This CDR3 spans 10 amino acids. CDR1 is SNHLY and CDR2 is FYNNEI in the germline V gene. The CDR3 loop is CASGDPGPIF. In DNA form, the CDR3 reads TGTGCCAGCGGGGACCCGGGACCGATTTTT. Full variable domain (remainder filled in from reference TRBV2 and TRBJ1-4): EPEVTQTPSHQVTQMGQEVILRCVPISNHLYFYWYRQILGQKVEFLVSFYNNEISEKSEIFDDQFSVERPDGSNFTLKIRSTKLEDSAMYFCASGDPGPIFGSGTQLSVL.

The V and J genes are TRBV12-3 or TRBV12-4 and TRBJ2-7, with 14 bases fitting TRBD2. This CDR3 contains 16 residues. V trimming: 5 bases; J trimming: 4 bases; junction bases outside the gene matches: 7. The CDR3 sequence: CASSPQGLAGAYEQYF. The CDR3 bases are TGTGCCAGCAGTCCTCAGGGACTAGCGGGGGCGTACGAGCAGTACTTC.

This clonotype was picked up a small number of times. The chain uses TRBV9 and TRBJ1-2, with 9 bases identical to TRBD1. The germline V gene has CDR1 SGDLS and CDR2 YYNGEE. This CDR3 spans 12 amino acids. Losses at the gene ends were 4 bases for V and 8 bases for J; bases not matched to a gene: 3. CDR3 sequence (DNA): TGTGCCAGCAGCTCGGACAGGGGCGGCTACACCTTC. Encoded protein: CASSSDRGGYTF.

This clonotype has more than one count but fewer than ten. The V gene is TRBV7-2, the J gene TRBJ1-3; D unclear. V was cut by 1 base and J by 4 bases, with 5 bases left in between. CDR1 is SGHTA and CDR2 is FQGNSA in the germline V gene. This CDR3 contains 13 residues. This CDR3 is CASSLEYGNTIYF. CDR3 DNA: TGTGCCAGCAGCTTAGAGTACGGAAACACCATATATTTT.